Following are 18 T cell receptor beta chains from one sample sequenced in a study of graft-versus-host responses after intestinal transplantation. Which antigens these TCRs recognize remains unknown. The protocol was immunoSEQ multiplex PCR, while the TCRdb copy is restricted to in-frame clones and leaves out a portion. The data hold under 130,000 clones, with 90% to 95% observed a single time. The material sequenced was unstimulated CD8+ T cells sorted from spleen or lymph node cells, taken before intestinal transplant. Receptors originate from a human donor who received an intestinal transplant.

This sequence joins TRBV5-1 and TRBJ2-1; 8 nucleotides line up with TRBD2. After removal of 2 bases from V and 9 bases from J, the junction contained 10 bases not matched to a gene. The CDR3 contains 15 residues. Germline V lookup: CDR1 SGHRS, CDR2 YFSETQ. The CDR3 nucleotides read TGCGCCAGCAGCTTATCGGGGGGGGATGTTGGTGAGCAGTTCTTC. It encodes CASSLSGGDVGEQFF.

This sequence joins TRBV12-5 and TRBJ1-1, with 7 nucleotides matching TRBD1. V lost 2 bases to trimming and J lost 8 bases; unmatched junction nucleotides: 8. Germline values: CDR1 LGHNT, CDR2 FRNRAP. This CDR3 comprises 14 residues. The CDR3 is CASGLTKGTDEAFF. The CDR3 DNA reads TGTGCTAGTGGTTTGACGAAGGGGACAGACGAAGCTTTCTTT. Drawing the rest from reference TRBV12-5 and TRBJ1-1, the complete variable domain is DARVTQTPRHKVTEMGQEVTMRCQPILGHNTVFWYRQTMMQGLELLAYFRNRAPLDDSGMPKDRFSAEMPDATLATLKIQPSEPRDSAVYFCASGLTKGTDEAFFGQGTRLTVV.

The chain is built from TRBV21-1 and TRBJ2-7. TRBV21-1 is reported as a pseudogene. This CDR3 comprises 18 residues. This chain's CDR3 is CASSKAWSSRDNSFGQYF. The CDR3 nucleotides are TGTGCCAGCAGCAAAGCATGGTCGTCGCGGGACAACTCCTTCGGGCAGTACTTC.

The chain has TRBV6-1 and TRBJ1-1; TRBD1 might be the D (6 bases). The germline V gene encodes CDR1 MNHNS and CDR2 SASEGT. The V and J ends lost 2 bases and 3 bases respectively, with 19 bases between them. The CDR3 is made up of 17 amino acids. The CDR3 region has the DNA TGTGCCAGCAGTGAACCCGAGGCAGGGGACCAGGACACTGAAGCTTTCTTT. This sequence encodes CASSEPEAGDQDTEAFF.

Turning to this clone: The sample has other DNA sequences that encode this CDR3 too. The chain links TRBV4-1 to TRBJ2-7; D is perhaps TRBD2 (5 bases). The germline V gene encodes CDR1 MGHRA and CDR2 YSYEKL. The CDR3 covers 16 residues. Trimming removed 0 bases from V and 4 bases from J, with 16 bases in between. Here the CDR3 reads CASSQDRHETGYEQYF. DNA for the CDR3: TGCGCCAGCAGCCAAGACCGTCATGAGACGGGATACGAGCAGTACTTC.

The rearrangement joins TRBV11-2 to TRBJ2-7; the match to TRBD2 covers 12 bases. There are 16 residues in the CDR3. Germline assignment: CDR1 SGHAT and CDR2 FQNNGV. Trimming removed 5 bases from V and 5 bases from J; junction bases left unmatched: 10. DNA for the CDR3: TGTGCCAGCAGCCTGATGACTAGCGGGGGTTTGGACGAGCAGTACTTC. As protein: CASSLMTSGGLDEQYF.

This chain uses TRBV30 with TRBJ1-2, with D perhaps matching TRBD1 (6 bases). The CDR3 is 17 amino acids. V lost 3 bases and J lost 5, with 25 bases in between. The germline CDR1 and CDR2 sequences are GTSNPN and SVGIG (reference sequence). The CDR3 DNA is TGTGCCTGGAGCGGCGGGGGCCTCTTACAAGAAGTATATGGCTACACCTTC. It translates to CAWSGGGLLQEVYGYTF.

The rearrangement uses TRBV7-6 and TRBJ1-1; D remains unclear. Germline lookup yields CDR1 SGHVS and CDR2 FNYEAQ. The CDR3 is 13 residues long. V was shortened by 2 bases and J by 7 bases, with 11 bases between the two germline ends. The CDR3 is CASSLRSGIEAFF. The CDR3 nucleotides read TGTGCCAGCAGCTTAAGGTCGGGCATTGAAGCTTTCTTT.

This clone was observed once. This chain connects TRBV4-1 to TRBJ2-3; 14 bases align to TRBD2. Germline values: CDR1 MGHRA, CDR2 YSYEKL. The J segment lost 6 bases and the V segment lost 1 base, leaving 3 bases of the junction unmatched. CDR3 size: 16 residues. This CDR3 reads CASSQVTSGGVDTQYF. CDR3 nucleotide sequence: TGCGCCAGCAGCCAAGTGACTAGCGGGGGGGTGGATACGCAGTATTTT.

The chain combines TRBV4-1 with TRBJ1-1, with D perhaps matching TRBD1 (5 bases). The CDR3 contains 15 residues. Germline lookup yields CDR1 MGHRA and CDR2 YSYEKL. The V and J ends lost 0 bases and 4 bases respectively, with 12 bases between them. The CDR3 loop reads CASSQEQAGVTEAFF. In DNA form, the CDR3 reads TGCGCCAGCAGCCAAGAACAGGCGGGTGTCACTGAAGCTTTCTTT.

V and J are TRBV18 and TRBJ2-2; TRBD1 matches at 9 bases. Trimming took 3 bases from V and 3 from J; bases not matched to a gene: 8. This CDR3 is built from 17 residues. Germline V gives CDR1 KGHSH, CDR2 LQKENI. CDR3 coding DNA: TGTGCCAGCTCACCGGGACAGGGCTGGGTCGACACCGGGGAGCTGTTTTTT. Encoded protein: CASSPGQGWVDTGELFF.

This clone was seen only once. The chain is built from TRBV5-4 and TRBJ1-1; D call uncertain. Germline lookup yields CDR1 SGHNT and CDR2 YYREEE (reference sequence). Trimming left V 4 bases short and J 0 bases short, with 10 bases between. This CDR3 is built from 14 residues. The chain's CDR3 is CASSPRSVNTEAFF. For the CDR3, the DNA is TGTGCCAGCAGCCCCAGGTCCGTGAACACTGAAGCTTTCTTT.

This clone showed up just once. This chain connects TRBV13 to TRBJ2-1, with 8 bases identical to TRBD2. The CDR3 runs 16 residues. Germline V gives CDR1 PRHDT, CDR2 FYEKMQ (reference sequence). J lost 9 bases, V lost 0 bases, and 10 bases had no gene match. The CDR3 DNA reads TGTGCCAGCAGCTTAGGCATAACGGGGGGGCATGGTGAGCAGTTCTTC. Its protein product is CASSLGITGGHGEQFF.

The chain uses TRBV10-2 and TRBJ1-2, with D uncertain. Germline V CDR1 and CDR2: WSHSY, SAAADI. The ends were cut back, 8 bases at V and 0 bases at J, with 22 bases in the middle. The length of the CDR3 is 17 residues. The CDR3 nucleotides are TGCGCCAGCCGTGCCGGGCTTCGCCGCTCGTCTAACTATGGCTACACCTTC. This gives the protein CASRAGLRRSSNYGYTF.

J is TRBJ2-7 and V is TRBV7-9; D remains ambiguous. V gave up 1 base and J gave up 3 bases, with 4 bases separating them. Germline loops: CDR1 SEHNR, CDR2 FQNEAQ (reference sequence). This CDR3 comprises 12 residues. The CDR3: CASSLEFYEQYF. The CDR3 DNA follows: TGTGCCAGCAGCTTAGAGTTCTACGAGCAGTACTTC.

This chain uses TRBV7-8 with TRBJ2-7; TRBD2 matches at 7 bases. The CDR3 covers 14 residues. Unmatched junction bases numbered 6, after V lost 5 bases and J lost 2 bases. Germline CDR1 SGHVS, CDR2 FQNEAQ. This chain's CDR3 is CASSLSGRPYEQYF. CDR3 sequence (DNA): TGTGCCAGCAGCCTTAGCGGGCGGCCCTACGAGCAGTACTTC.

The rearrangement links TRBV25-1 to TRBJ1-1; D perhaps matches TRBD1 (5 bases). The CDR3 is 14 amino acids. V shed 1 base and J shed 10 bases, with 16 bases lying between them. The V gene's germline CDR1 is MGHDK and CDR2 SYGVNS. CDR3 amino acids: CASSEWAGDAGAFF. The CDR3 nucleotides read TGTGCCAGCAGTGAATGGGCGGGGGACGCCGGAGCTTTCTTT.

This clone has a single count. The V call is TRBV5-1, the J call TRBJ2-1; D uncertain. Trimming shortened V by 2 bases and J by 7 bases, and 4 bases separated the two germline ends. The CDR3 sequence is 11 residues long. Germline V lookup: CDR1 SGHRS, CDR2 YFSETQ. The CDR3 sequence is CASSFKNEQFF. In DNA, the CDR3 is TGCGCCAGCAGCTTTAAGAATGAGCAGTTCTTC.